The 8 T cell receptor beta chains presented below share a single source sample, sequenced in a study of blood T cells in healthy people across ages. Then a second PCR, running about 7 to 11 cycles, was carried out with a sample-barcoded 5' primer and a J-beta primer mix. One entry per CDR3 protein, called by TCRdb with MiXCR from the 5' RACE reads. This table has more than 1.4 million distinct CDR3 sequences, 42% appearing once. Sequenced: blood. All receptors come from a woman aged 18-35 years in good health.

V and J are TRBV10-3 and TRBJ2-5, with 13 bases lining up with TRBD2. The DNA end is more similar to TRBJ2-7, so the J call may be wrong. The germline V gene has CDR1 ENHRY and CDR2 SYGVKD. The CDR3 is 15 amino acids. The chain's CDR3 is CAIRDGLAGVYEQYF. The CDR3 DNA follows: TGTGCCATCAGGGATGGACTAGCGGGAGTATACGAGCAGTACTTC.

This chain connects TRBV6-1 to TRBJ2-7; perhaps TRBD2 as D (5 bases). Trimming took off 11 bases at V and 0 bases at J, with 14 bases between the two ends. Germline V CDR1 and CDR2: MNHNS, SASEGT. CDR3 size: 13 residues. CDR3 DNA sequence: TGTGCCGTATCCCGGACTGCCTCCTACGAGCAGTACTTC. Its protein product is CAVSRTASYEQYF.

Only a few counts were recorded for this clonotype. The V and J genes are TRBV7-3 and TRBJ2-3, with D hard to call. Trimming stripped 5 bases from V and 6 bases from J, with 12 bases between. Germline CDR1 SGHTA, CDR2 FQGTGA. The CDR3 is made up of 13 amino acids. The CDR3 region has the DNA TGTGCCAGCAGCCCACCTAATGAGGATACGCAGTATTTT. This codes for CASSPPNEDTQYF.

The chain recombines TRBV6-2 or TRBV6-3 with TRBJ2-7, with D tentatively TRBD1 (5 bases). The CDR3 runs to 16 residues. V was pared by 4 bases and J by 0 bases, with 16 bases between. Per the germline V gene, CDR1 is MNHEY and CDR2 is SVGEGT. CDR3 bases: TGTGCCAGCAGTTCTTACAGGTCCCTGAGCTCCTACGAGCAGTACTTC. Protein sequence: CASSSYRSLSSYEQYF.

The CDR3 region is CSVYDSTLVAQYF. The CDR3 nucleotides read TGCAGCGTTTACGACAGCACTCTGGTTGCGCAGTACTTC. The rearrangement links TRBV29-1 to TRBJ2-5, with a weak D call TRBD1 (5 bases). Deletions cut 5 bases from V and 11 bases from J, with 21 bases between. This CDR3 comprises 13 residues. CDR1 and CDR2 (germline): SQVTM, ANQGSEA.

This clonotype came up a few times. This sequence joins TRBV21-1 and TRBJ1-2; the table's D call, TRBD1, has no DNA check behind it. TRBV21-1 is given as a pseudogene. The CDR3 runs 14 residues. The CDR3 is CASSPRKDREGYTF. The CDR3 nucleotides read TGTGCCAGCAGCCCGCGGAAAGACAGAGAGGGCTACACCTTC.

The chain employs TRBV20-1 and TRBJ2-1, with 7 nucleotides matching TRBD2. In germline, CDR1 is DFQATT, CDR2 SNEGSKA (reference sequence). This CDR3 is built from 13 residues. Trimming cost V 3 bases and J 15 bases; bases outside gene matches: 14. The CDR3 protein is CSASPTSAEPGFF. For the CDR3, the DNA is TGCAGTGCTAGCCCCACTAGCGCAGAACCGGGGTTCTTC.

This clonotype turned up a few times. J is TRBJ2-7 and V is TRBV30, with TRBD1 matching 8 bases. CDR1 and CDR2 from the germline V gene are GTSNPN and SVGIG (reference sequence). V lost 8 bases and J lost 1; bases outside the gene matches: 10. This CDR3 has 14 residues. CDR3 sequence reads: CAIGPTGASYEQYF. CDR3 nucleotide sequence: TGTGCCATTGGTCCGACAGGGGCGTCCTACGAGCAGTACTTC.